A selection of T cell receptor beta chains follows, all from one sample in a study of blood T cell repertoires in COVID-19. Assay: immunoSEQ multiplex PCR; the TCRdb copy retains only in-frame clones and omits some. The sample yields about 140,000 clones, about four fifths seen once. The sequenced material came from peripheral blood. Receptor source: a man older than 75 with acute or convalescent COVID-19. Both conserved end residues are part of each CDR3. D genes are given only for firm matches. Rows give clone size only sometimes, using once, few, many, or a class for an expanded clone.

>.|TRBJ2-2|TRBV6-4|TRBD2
CASSATPRTSHFNTGELFF
TGTGCCAGCAGTGCTACCCCCCGGACTAGCCATTTCAACACCGGGGAGCTGTTTTTT
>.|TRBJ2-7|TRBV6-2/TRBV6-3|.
CASRPTGPYEQYF
TGTGCCAGCCGCCCGACAGGACCCTACGAGCAGTACTTC
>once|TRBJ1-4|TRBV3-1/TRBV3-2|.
CASSASGGRGEKLFF
TGTGCCAGCAGCGCCTCGGGGGGGCGCGGTGAAAAACTGTTTTTT
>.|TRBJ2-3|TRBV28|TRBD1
CASSFQTRGRSTDTQYF
TGTGCCAGCAGTTTTCAAACCAGGGGGAGAAGCACAGATACGCAGTATTTT
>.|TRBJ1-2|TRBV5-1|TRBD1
CASSSQGPGYGYTF
TGCGCCAGCAGCTCACAGGGGCCCGGATATGGCTACACCTTC
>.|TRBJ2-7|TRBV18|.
CASSPQLTGMSGEQYF
TGTGCCAGCTCCCCCCAACTTACAGGGATGTCAGGCGAGCAGTACTTC
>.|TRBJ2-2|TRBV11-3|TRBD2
CASSPVAGSGELFF
TGTGCCAGCAGCCCAGTAGCGGGGAGCGGGGAGCTGTTTTTT
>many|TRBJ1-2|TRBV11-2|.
CASSLSKLQIYGYTF
TGTGCCAGCAGCTTAAGTAAGCTACAGATTTATGGCTACACCTTC
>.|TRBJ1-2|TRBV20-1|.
CSANSNYGYTF
TGCAGTGCTAATTCAAACTATGGCTACACCTTC
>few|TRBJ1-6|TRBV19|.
CASTQGRNRPSPLHF
TGTGCCAGTACCCAGGGAAGGAACAGGCCATCACCCCTCCACTTT
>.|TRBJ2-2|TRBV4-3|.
CASSQDIQGPGELFF
TGCGCCAGCAGCCAAGATATTCAGGGGCCCGGGGAGCTGTTTTTT
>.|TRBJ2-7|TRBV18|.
CASSPTADYEQYF
TGTGCCAGCTCACCGACAGCTGACTACGAGCAGTACTTC
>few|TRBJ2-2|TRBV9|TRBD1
CASSVRGRDTGELFF
TGTGCCAGCAGCGTAAGGGGGCGAGACACCGGGGAGCTGTTTTTT
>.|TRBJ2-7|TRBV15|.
CATSIAPGLGPSYEQYF
TGTGCCACCAGCATCGCCCCCGGATTGGGCCCCTCCTACGAGCAGTACTTC
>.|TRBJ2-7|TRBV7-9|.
CASSLIGGRGLRIYEQYF
TGTGCCAGCAGCTTAATCGGTGGAAGGGGCCTGAGAATCTACGAGCAGTACTTC
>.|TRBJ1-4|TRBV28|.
CASSFRSATNEKLFF
TGTGCCAGCAGTTTTCGTTCTGCAACTAATGAAAAACTGTTTTTT
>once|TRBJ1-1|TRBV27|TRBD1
CASSPRDRGFDTEAFF
TGTGCCAGCAGTCCCCGGGACAGGGGCTTTGACACTGAAGCTTTCTTT
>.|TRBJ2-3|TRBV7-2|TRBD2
CASSLKAASGGGTDTQYF
TGTGCCAGCAGCTTAAAGGCGGCTAGCGGGGGCGGCACAGATACGCAGTATTTT
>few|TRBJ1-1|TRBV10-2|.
CASRQGPSNTEAFF
TGCGCCAGCAGACAGGGCCCTTCGAACACTGAAGCTTTCTTT
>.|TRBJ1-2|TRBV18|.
CASSLRAQGTFETYGYTF
TGTGCCAGCTCACTCCGGGCCCAGGGCACCTTTGAGACCTATGGCTACACCTTC
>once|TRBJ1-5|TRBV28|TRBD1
CASTRGQGIRSNQPQHF
TGTGCCAGCACCCGGGGACAGGGGATCCGCAGCAATCAGCCCCAGCATTTT
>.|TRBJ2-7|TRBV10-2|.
CASARTHQLSYEQYF
TGCGCCAGCGCCCGGACACATCAACTTTCTTACGAGCAGTACTTC
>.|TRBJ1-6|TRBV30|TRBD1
CAFLTGGDSPLHF
TGTGCCTTTCTGACAGGGGGCGATTCACCCCTCCACTTT
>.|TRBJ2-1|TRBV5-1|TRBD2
CASTILAGSGNEQFF
TGCGCCAGCACCATCTTAGCGGGGAGCGGCAATGAGCAGTTCTTC
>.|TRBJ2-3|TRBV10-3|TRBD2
CATGTRAGGREDTQYF
TGTGCCACAGGGACCCGAGCGGGGGGGCGGGAGGATACGCAGTATTTT
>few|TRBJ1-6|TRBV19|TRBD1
CASRQGATSYNSPLHF
TGTGCCAGTAGGCAGGGGGCGACCTCCTATAATTCACCCCTCCACTTT
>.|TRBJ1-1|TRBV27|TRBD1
CASSRTGGGPGAFF
TGTGCCAGCAGTCGGACAGGGGGGGGACCTGGAGCTTTCTTT
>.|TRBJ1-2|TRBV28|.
CASSSSPQVYGYTF
TGTGCCAGCAGTTCTTCCCCACAGGTCTATGGCTACACCTTC
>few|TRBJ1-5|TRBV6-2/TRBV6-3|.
CASSTPTGDSNQPQHF
TGTGCCAGCAGTACCCCTACAGGAGACAGCAATCAGCCCCAGCATTTT